This is a list of T cell receptor beta chains from one sample in a study of shared clonotypes between healthy human individuals. Measured with immunoSEQ multiplex PCR; TCRdb has only the in-frame clones, and not every one. This sample yields around 980,000 clones, of which approximately 80% are seen a single time; 0.5% to 0.65% belongs to the top ten. Material: memory CD4+ T cells from PBMCs. The source of these receptors is a man between 18 and 29 years old in good health. Some clones in this sample may be carry-over from other donors' samples. The CDR3 runs from the conserved cysteine through the conserved F or W. The order of the fields is V gene, D gene, clone size, J gene, CDR3 DNA, CDR3 protein. The D gene is left open where the match is weak. Size is stated for part of the rows, as once, few or many counts, or as a class when the clone is expanded.

TRBV7-9,TRBD2,once,TRBJ2-3,TGTGCCAGCAGCCCAGGGACTAGCGGGAGCGCAGATACGCAGTATTTT,CASSPGTSGSADTQYF
TRBV5-8,TRBD1,NA,TRBJ1-2,TGTGCCAGCAGCCAGGGACAGGGGGCTGGCTACACCTTC,CASSQGQGAGYTF
TRBV5-4,NA,NA,TRBJ1-1,TGTGCCAGCAGCACCCCCGGACAGCCCAACACTGAAGCTTTCTTT,CASSTPGQPNTEAFF
TRBV4-2,TRBD2,NA,TRBJ2-2,TGTGCCAGCAGCACCCCCGGGACTATAAGGGAGCTGTTTTTT,CASSTPGTIRELFF
TRBV5-1,TRBD1,NA,TRBJ2-1,TGCGCCAGCAGTCGACAGGGGGACTTTTCCAATGAGCAGTTCTTC,CASSRQGDFSNEQFF
TRBV28,NA,NA,TRBJ1-5,TGTGCCAGCAGTTTATCCGAAATTTCTCAGCCCCAGCATTTT,CASSLSEISQPQHF
TRBV9,TRBD1,NA,TRBJ1-2,TGTGCCGGCAGCGCATCAGGGGGCTATGGCTACACCTTC,CAGSASGGYGYTF
TRBV7-9,NA,NA,TRBJ2-7,TGTGCCAGCAGCTCCTCTGACAGGAACTACGAGCAGTACTTC,CASSSSDRNYEQYF
TRBV7-9,NA,few,TRBJ1-3,TGTGCCAGCAGCTTAAATTCTAGGGCCTCTGGAAACACCATATATTTT,CASSLNSRASGNTIYF
TRBV5-1,NA,NA,TRBJ2-3,TGCGCCAGCAGCTTGCAATGGGGCTCCACAGATACGCAGTATTTT,CASSLQWGSTDTQYF
TRBV9,NA,NA,TRBJ2-3,TGTGCCAGCAGCTCACGGGGGCGGGGCGGCACAGATACGCAGTATTTT,CASSSRGRGGTDTQYF
TRBV11-2,NA,NA,TRBJ2-3,TGTGCCAGCAGCTTAGTTCCGGTCGGGGTAGATACGCAGTATTTT,CASSLVPVGVDTQYF
TRBV10-3,NA,NA,TRBJ2-3,TGTGCCATCAGGCAGGGAGATACGCAGTATTTT,CAIRQGDTQYF
TRBV28,TRBD1,NA,TRBJ2-3,TGTGCCAGCGGTCCAGGGGGCTCTAGCACAGATACGCAGTATTTT,CASGPGGSSTDTQYF
TRBV5-4,TRBD2,NA,TRBJ2-1,TGTGCCAGCAGCTTAAGACTAGCGGGAGTTGTGGATGAGCAGTTCTTC,CASSLRLAGVVDEQFF
TRBV11-3,NA,once,TRBJ2-1,TGTGCCAGCAGCTTAGCCCCCTGGAATGAGCAGTTCTTC,CASSLAPWNEQFF